The 5 T cell receptor beta chains below were found in one sample sequenced in a study of CD8+ T cells in alopecia areata. As the sequencing template, cDNA was produced by extracting RNA and reverse transcribing it. Clones were sequenced by immunoSEQ multiplex PCR, and TCRdb holds only the in-frame ones, with some missing. The sample holds 130,000 to 150,000 clones, about nine tenths seen once. The material sequenced was CD8+ T cells sorted from blood, taken at week 0. All receptors derive from a human donor with alopecia areata.

The chain is built from TRBV14 and TRBJ2-6; TRBD1 or TRBD2 may be the D gene (5 bases each). This CDR3 is 19 amino acids long. V lost 1 base, J lost 0 bases, and 16 bases lay in between. Looked up from germline, CDR1 is SGHDN and CDR2 is FVKESK. CDR3 DNA: TGTGCCAGCAGCCAAGCCGGGGCCTATCTTGACTCTGGGGCCAACGTCCTGACTTTC. Its translation is CASSQAGAYLDSGANVLTF.

The chain carries TRBV29-1 and TRBJ2-1; D not resolved. CDR1 is SQVTM and CDR2 is ANQGSEA in the germline V gene. The V end was cut by 2 bases, the J end by 0 bases, with 8 bases between. This CDR3 comprises 14 residues. In DNA, the CDR3 is TGCAGCGTTGAATTGGAGAGCTCCTACAATGAGCAGTTCTTC. Translated: CSVELESSYNEQFF.

The V and J genes are TRBV19 and TRBJ2-7, with D possibly TRBD2 on 6 matching bases. The ends were cut back, 5 bases at V and 1 base at J, with 18 bases in the middle. This CDR3 contains 16 residues. CDR1 LNHDA and CDR2 SQIVND come from the germline V gene (reference sequence). This chain's CDR3 is CASSSLRRGGSYEQYF. In DNA form, the CDR3 reads TGTGCCAGTAGTTCTCTCCGGCGGGGCGGATCCTACGAGCAGTACTTC. Full variable domain (missing parts from reference TRBV19 and TRBJ2-7): DGGITQSPKYLFRKEGQNVTLSCEQNLNHDAMYWYRQDPGQGLRLIYYSQIVNDFQKGDIAEGYSVSREKKESFPLTVTSAQKNPTAFYLCASSSLRRGGSYEQYFGPGTRLTVT.

CDR3 amino acids: CASSQKSTSGEQYF. The CDR3 DNA follows: TGCGCCAGCAGCCAAAAATCGACCTCCGGCGAGCAGTACTTC. This sequence joins TRBV4-1 and TRBJ2-7; unclear D gene. The CDR3 has 14 amino acids. Trimming cost V 2 bases and J 6 bases, with 14 bases left between them. Germline CDR1 reads MGHRA; CDR2 reads YSYEKL.

This clone was counted once. This chain uses TRBV29-1 with TRBJ2-3; D gene ambiguous. The CDR3 runs to 13 residues. Germline assignment: CDR1 SQVTM and CDR2 ANQGSEA. Trimming removed 5 bases from V and 4 bases from J, with 13 bases in between. Written as DNA, the CDR3 is TGCAGCGTTAATTCAAGGGCCTCAGATACGCAGTATTTT. It yields the protein CSVNSRASDTQYF.